This T cell receptor (beta chain) originates from a study of Graves' ophthalmopathy and Graves' hyperthyroidism. Study observations and caveats: This model predicted ophthalmopathy progression (sensitivity around 71%, specificity about 72%).

The CDR3 length is 14 residues. From germline, CDR1 is WSHSY and CDR2 SAAADI. Trimming cost V 9 bases and J 0 bases; bases outside gene matches: 7. This clonotype was seen at least ten times. Its antigen is unidentified. TCR beta CDR3 amplification used RNA transcripts. Investigators did first-round RT-PCR with HTBI primers, then second-round multiplex PCR. TCRdb passed the multiplex PCR reads through MiXCR, listing each CDR3 protein once. The sample holds about 210,000 distinct CDR3 sequences; around 28% are singletons and the top ten take 9.1%. The chain recombines TRBV10-2 with TRBJ1-1; 7 bases align to TRBD1. Source material: peripheral blood. The TCR comes from a man in his fifties or sixties with Graves' ophthalmopathy. Here the CDR3 DNA reads TGCGCCAGTTTCCAACAGGGGATGAACACTGAAGCTTTCTTT. Its translation is CASFQQGMNTEAFF.